The source of this T cell receptor beta chain is a study of OX40 agonist ivuxolimab in advanced cancers. Context from the whole study: Ivuxolimab, which targeted the costimulatory receptor OX40 (CD134), was an agonistic, fully human IgG2 monoclonal antibody. The monotherapy dose-escalation portion (N ≈ 56 patients) of the phase I ivuxolimab trial is reported in the paper. Prior anti-PD-1, anti-PD-L1 or anti-CTLA-4 therapy was permitted, and checkpoint inhibitors had been received by less than 45% of dose-escalation patients. Peripheral TCRbeta sequencing aimed to test whether ivuxolimab altered TCR sequence diversity and caused clonal T-cell expansion. Intravenous ivuxolimab was administered to patients every 2 weeks at six dose levels: 0.01, 0.1, 0.3, 1.5, 3 and 10 mg/kg. Of the roughly 52 dose-escalation patients, hepatocellular carcinoma was present in roughly 19, melanoma in around 15, renal cell carcinoma in 9 and head and neck cancer in 9. The dose-escalation cohort was about 83% male with a mean age of about 65 years, ranging from roughly 23 to 90. Three dose-escalation patients achieved partial responses, one with hepatocellular carcinoma and two with cutaneous melanoma. Overall study results and their limits: In the 0.1-3.0 mg/kg groups, partial responders were among the patients with the lowest normalized peripheral clonal expansion, particularly in CD8+ T cells. At doses from 0.1 to 3.0 mg/kg, clonal expansion was seen in both CD4+ and CD8+ blood T cells between baseline and week 6. After ivuxolimab, more expanded clones were found on average in CD8+ T cells than in CD4+ T cells. Antigen specificity was not determined for the clonally expanded peripheral T cells. Low levels of normalized T-cell clonal expansion were also shown by some nonresponding patients.

Genomic DNA was extracted from sorted cells for sequencing of the TCRbeta CDR3 region. TCRbeta CDR3 regions were sequenced using the immunoSEQ Assay. This is the immuneACCESS table as TCRdb keeps it, with only in-frame sequences that have V and J called. A part of the clones is gone; compared with another copy, unresolved V genes explain less than half, and the rest is unexplained. This sample holds tens of thousands of clones; 83% were observed only once. The ten largest clonotypes hold 20% to 25% of the sample. CDR1 DFQATT and CDR2 SNEGSKA were looked up in the germline V gene (reference sequence). The CDR3 holds 10 amino acids from the cysteine to the phenylalanine. The entry retains the CDR3 DNA only, 30 bases that are in frame from base 1. The germline ends are 3 bases apart after V is trimmed by 0 bases and J by 6 bases. A remark on this clone: This clone's antigen is unknown. No base quality values were provided; no much bigger clone lies one nucleotide off.

Patients with autoimmune disease history or receiving systemic immunosuppression were excluded from the trial. Peripheral blood for TCR sequencing was collected from all dose cohorts at baseline, on cycle 4 day 1, and on cycle 7 day 1. The samples were taken from a phase I, first-in-human, multicenter, open-label dose-escalation trial of ivuxolimab. Adults with locally advanced or metastatic head and neck squamous cell, hepatocellular, melanoma or renal cell carcinoma were enrolled in the trial. Before TCR sequencing, CD4+ T cells and CD8+ T cells were sorted from peripheral blood as separate populations.

This specimen consisted of CD4+ or CD8+ T cells sorted from blood, obtained in a trial of the OX40 agonist ivuxolimab. The receptor was derived from an adult with an advanced solid tumor such as melanoma, head and neck, liver or kidney cancer. The sequence joins TRBV20-1 to TRBJ2-7; the D gene assignment is ambiguous. This receptor has the CDR3 CSARDFEQYF. The base sequence is TGCAGTGCTAGAGATTTCGAGCAGTACTTC.